A single sample gave rise to the 21 T cell receptor beta chains below, sequenced in a study of cytomegalovirus exposure and HLA in healthy donors (dated by TCRdb to about 2017). Receptor amplification or capture employed the immunoSEQ multiplex PCR assay. For the multiplex PCR, a mixture combining 60 forward primers for TCR Vbeta segments and 13 reverse primers for TCR Jbeta segments was used. Not all clones reach the TCRdb copy of this immuneACCESS table, which keeps in-frame sequences only. Checked studies attribute under half of the gap to unresolved V genes and leave the rest unexplained. The sample table records 210,000 or so clones; roughly 84% of these occur just once. 1.3% of the sample lies in the top ten. The sequenced sample consisted of PBMCs. The receptors shown here come from a human donor in good health.

CDR3 region: CASSPPGLAGVEELFF. CDR3 in DNA: TGTGCCAGCAGCCCTCCGGGACTAGCGGGAGTGGAGGAGCTGTTTTTT. This chain links TRBV7-9 with TRBJ2-2; the match to TRBD2 covers 14 bases. Germline CDR1 SEHNR, CDR2 FQNEAQ (reference sequence). The CDR3 is 16 residues long. V gave up 5 bases and J gave up 10 bases; unmatched junction bases: 9.

The V gene is TRBV2, the J gene TRBJ1-2; 7 positions agree with TRBD1. CDR3 size: 14 residues. V lost 10 bases to trimming and J lost 6 bases; unmatched junction nucleotides: 14. Germline-derived CDR1 and CDR2 are SNHLY and FYNNEI. The DNA of the CDR3 is TGTGCCATCAACCCCCCTGACAGGGACGATGGCTACACCTTC. This translates into CAINPPDRDDGYTF.

The chain employs TRBV6-6 and TRBJ2-2; D is possibly TRBD2 (5 bases). Germline CDR1 MNHNY, CDR2 SVGAGI (reference sequence). The CDR3 has 15 amino acids. V was trimmed by 5 bases and J by 2 bases, leaving 12 bases between them. The CDR3 loop is CASSKDSPNTGELFF. Here the CDR3 DNA reads TGTGCCAGCAGTAAGGACTCCCCTAACACCGGGGAGCTGTTTTTT.

The rearrangement links TRBV5-1 to TRBJ1-6; 8 positions agree with TRBD1. Germline CDR1 is SGHRS and CDR2 is YFSETQ. This CDR3 has 18 amino acids. The J segment lost 0 bases and the V segment lost 0 bases, leaving 5 bases of the junction unmatched. DNA of the CDR3: TGCGCCAGCAGCTTGGAGGACAGGGATAGCTCCTATAATTCACCCCTCCACTTT. It encodes CASSLEDRDSSYNSPLHF.

This chain links TRBV29-1 with TRBJ2-5; 10 positions agree with TRBD1. The CDR3 contains 21 residues. The germline gives CDR1 SQVTM, CDR2 ANQGSEA. Trimming removed 1 base from V and 1 base from J; junction bases left unmatched: 21. The CDR3 loop reads CSVEGRPGQGNWRSLQETQYF. CDR3 DNA sequence: TGCAGCGTTGAAGGGAGGCCGGGACAGGGGAACTGGCGGTCGCTCCAAGAGACCCAGTACTTC.

The chain carries TRBV5-5 and TRBJ1-2, with D uncertain. The germline V and J ends were trimmed by 2 bases and 3 bases, with 11 bases remaining between them. From germline, CDR1 is SGHKS and CDR2 YYEKEE (reference sequence). The CDR3 runs to 14 residues. This chain's CDR3 is CASSFMGNHYGYTF. CDR3 in DNA: TGTGCCAGCAGCTTTATGGGCAACCACTATGGCTACACCTTC.

The chain combines TRBV12-5 with TRBJ2-5, with 7 positions matching TRBD1. Germline V lookup: CDR1 LGHNT, CDR2 FRNRAP. The length of the CDR3 is 15 residues. V was pared by 4 bases and J by 0 bases, with 5 bases of the junction left unmatched. The CDR3 sequence is CASGSPDRYQETQYF. The DNA of the CDR3 is TGTGCTAGTGGTTCCCCGGACAGGTACCAAGAGACCCAGTACTTC.

The V gene is TRBV4-3, the J gene TRBJ2-6; 7 positions match TRBD1. With 0 bases clipped from V and 0 bases from J, the junction kept 5 bases outside the gene matches. The CDR3 extends over 18 amino acids. Germline CDR1 is LGHNA and CDR2 is YSLEER. The CDR3 DNA reads TGCGCCAGCAGCCAAGATGGGACAGATACCTCTGGGGCCAACGTCCTGACTTTC. Translated: CASSQDGTDTSGANVLTF.

V and J are TRBV19 and TRBJ1-5; TRBD1 aligns across 8 bases. Looked up from germline, CDR1 is LNHDA and CDR2 is SQIVND (reference sequence). J gave up 3 bases and V 6 bases, and 10 bases lay outside the gene matches. The CDR3 is 16 residues long. The CDR3 region is CASSEPGQVLNQPQHF. CDR3 DNA: TGTGCCAGTAGCGAGCCGGGACAGGTACTCAATCAGCCCCAGCATTTT.

J is TRBJ2-7 and V is TRBV5-4; D might be TRBD2 (5 bases). The germline V and J ends were trimmed by 5 bases and 0 bases, with 9 bases remaining between them. This CDR3 comprises 13 residues. Per germline, CDR1 SGHNT and CDR2 YYREEE (reference sequence). The CDR3 nucleotides read TGTGCCAGCAGTTCGGGGTTCTCCTACGAGCAGTACTTC. Translation gives CASSSGFSYEQYF.

A note on this clone: At one of its ends the junction is not consistent with the germline gene, which may arise from a read error. This chain joins TRBV7-7 and TRBJ2-1; 13 positions match TRBD2. Per germline, CDR1 SSHAT and CDR2 FNYEAQ (reference sequence). This CDR3 spans 15 amino acids. As DNA, the CDR3 is TGTGCTAGCAGCCCTGGGACTAGCGGGATCGATGAGCAGTTCTTC. As protein: CASSPGTSGIDEQFF.

The chain employs TRBV11-2 and TRBJ2-1; 8 nucleotides agree with TRBD2. This CDR3 contains 17 residues. With V trimmed by 4 bases and J by 3 bases, 11 bases remained unmatched. The V gene's germline CDR1 is SGHAT and CDR2 FQNNGV. The CDR3 coding sequence is TGTGCCAGCAGCTCTACCGCAACTAGCGGAAACTACAATGAGCAGTTCTTC. Its translation: CASSSTATSGNYNEQFF.

The V gene is TRBV19, the J gene TRBJ2-1; perhaps TRBD1 as D (6 bases). Trimming left V 2 bases short and J 6 bases short, with 14 bases between. Germline CDR1 LNHDA, CDR2 SQIVND (reference sequence). CDR3 length equals 15 residues. This chain's CDR3 is CASSIFTGLINEQFF. DNA for the CDR3: TGTGCCAGTAGTATATTCACAGGGTTGATCAATGAGCAGTTCTTC.

The chain uses TRBV6-5 and TRBJ2-7; D might be TRBD2 (5 bases). This CDR3 has 16 residues. Trimming removed 0 bases at V and 3 bases at J, with 15 bases between. Germline CDR1 is MNHEY and CDR2 is SVGAGI. CDR3 nucleotide sequence: TGTGCCAGCAGTTACTCGGGTACTACGAGGGTCTACGAGCAGTACTTC. It specifies CASSYSGTTRVYEQYF.

The gene calls are TRBV9 and TRBJ1-1; no clear D. Germline CDR1 is SGDLS and CDR2 is YYNGEE. The CDR3 has 15 amino acids. Trimming stripped 0 bases from V and 0 bases from J, with 9 bases between. CDR3 residues: CASSVATSMNTEAFF. CDR3 DNA sequence: TGTGCCAGCAGCGTAGCCACGAGTATGAACACTGAAGCTTTCTTT.

The CDR3 loop reads CASSENLDTQYF. CDR3 DNA: TGTGCCAGCAGCGAGAACCTTGATACGCAGTATTTT. The rearrangement joins TRBV6-1 to TRBJ2-3, with no clear D. The germline gives CDR1 MNHNS, CDR2 SASEGT. The germline V and J ends were trimmed by 6 bases and 6 bases, with 10 bases remaining between them. The CDR3 extends over 12 amino acids.

The chain combines TRBV28 with TRBJ2-3; no clear D gene. CDR1 is MDHEN and CDR2 is SYDVKM in the germline V gene. The CDR3 has 13 residues. V lost 5 bases to trimming and J lost 2 bases, with 8 bases between them. CDR3 region: CASSVGATDTQYF. The DNA of the CDR3 is TGTGCCAGCAGTGTCGGTGCCACAGATACGCAGTATTTT.

In its sample, this clone was seen a few times. The rearrangement joins TRBV6-1 to TRBJ1-2, with D possibly being TRBD1 (5 bases). Trimming cost V 1 base and J 3 bases, with 21 bases left between them. There are 18 residues in the CDR3. Per the germline V gene, CDR1 is MNHNS and CDR2 is SASEGT. The CDR3: CASSEVGAGWVGDYGYTF. CDR3 bases: TGTGCCAGCAGTGAAGTTGGGGCAGGGTGGGTTGGCGACTATGGCTACACCTTC.

The chain has TRBV14 and TRBJ1-1; a weak D match, TRBD1 (5 bases). The CDR3 loop spans 15 amino acids. The V and J ends lost 4 bases and 1 base respectively, with 13 bases between them. Germline V gene data show CDR1 as SGHDN and CDR2 as FVKESK. CDR3 nucleotide sequence: TGTGCCAGCAGCCCGATACGAAGGGGGAACACTGAAGCTTTCTTT. It yields the protein CASSPIRRGNTEAFF.

The gene calls are TRBV9 and TRBJ2-5, with 8 bases aligning to TRBD2. Germline V gene data show CDR1 as SGDLS and CDR2 as YYNGEE. The CDR3 covers 16 residues. The ends lost 1 base at V and 0 bases at J; junction bases unmatched: 5. CDR3 residues: CASSVYDSGNQETQYF. CDR3 in DNA: TGTGCCAGCAGCGTATATGATAGCGGGAACCAAGAGACCCAGTACTTC.

The chain employs TRBV15 and TRBJ1-1, with 7 positions matching TRBD1. Germline V gene data show CDR1 as LNHNV and CDR2 as YYDKDF (reference sequence). After removal of 3 bases from V and 1 base from J, the junction contained 5 bases not matched to a gene. The CDR3 consists of 15 residues. CDR3 nucleotide sequence: TGTGCCACCAGCAGGGCCGGGACAGCGAACACTGAAGCTTTCTTT. This gives the protein CATSRAGTANTEAFF. Full variable domain (missing parts from reference TRBV15 and TRBJ1-1): DAMVIQNPRYQVTQFGKPVTLSCSQTLNHNVMYWYQQKSSQAPKLLFHYYDKDFNNEADTPDNFQSRRPNTSFCFLDIRSPGLGDTAMYLCATSRAGTANTEAFFGQGTRLTVV.